This TCR beta chain stems from a study of T cells after posttransplantation cyclophosphamide. Germline V gene lookup returns CDR1 MNHEY and CDR2 SVGAGI. The V end lost 4 bases, the J end lost 5 bases, and 12 bases lay between the germline ends. This CDR3 spans 14 amino acids. On the day of bone marrow donation, the related graft donor provided peripheral blood. This clone was seen a few times. Antigen specificity is unknown. Using immunoSEQ multiplex PCR, the repertoire was profiled, and TCRdb retains in-frame clones only, with some absent. The profile covers 20,000 to 30,000 clones, none occurring a single time. Findings and caveats of the study: Donor-recipient repertoire similarity was low at 1-2 months, rising over year one. TRB overlap between skin or GI tissue T cells and blood was limited.

This sequence originates from a woman between 45 and 60 years old in good health, CMV-negative, and a related stem cell transplant donor. Sequences were obtained from PBMCs. The chain is built from TRBV6-5 and TRBJ1-5; D unresolved. CDR3 sequence reads: CASSLREWDQPQHF. CDR3 in DNA: TGTGCCAGCAGTTTAAGGGAGTGGGATCAGCCCCAGCATTTT.